A single sample gave rise to the 7 T cell receptor beta chains below, sequenced in a study of T cell responses to AZD1222 COVID-19 vaccine. The data were produced by immunoSEQ multiplex PCR, yet TCRdb's version contains in-frame clones alone and is incomplete. In the table there are 150,000 to 200,000 clones, around nine tenths of which are singletons. The specimen comprised peripheral blood, sampled 28 days after the second AZD1222 dose. These receptors originate from an adult who received the AZD1222 COVID-19 vaccine.

V gene TRBV6-2 or TRBV6-3 combines with J gene TRBJ1-5; D is uncertain. Per germline, CDR1 MNHEY and CDR2 SVGEGT. The ends were cut back, 4 bases at V and 7 bases at J, with 8 bases in the middle. The CDR3 loop spans 12 amino acids. The CDR3 loop reads CASSSGEQPQHF. CDR3 sequence (DNA): TGTGCCAGCAGTTCCGGGGAACAGCCCCAGCATTTT.

The CDR3 DNA reads as TGTGCCAGCTCACCGACGCGGGGGACCGGGGAGCTGTTTTTT. Encoded protein: CASSPTRGTGELFF. This rearrangement joins TRBV18 to TRBJ2-2, with TRBD2 matching over 7 bases. Germline trimming cut 3 bases from V and 5 bases from J; bases unmatched to any gene: 3. Germline V gene data show CDR1 as KGHSH and CDR2 as LQKENI. CDR3 length: 14 amino acids. Based on the CDR3 plus reference TRBV18 and TRBJ2-2, the full variable domain is NAGVMQNPRHLVRRRGQEARLRCSPMKGHSHVYWYRQLPEEGLKFMVYLQKENIIDESGMPKERFSAEFPKEGPSILRIQQVVRGDSAAYFCASSPTRGTGELFFGEGSRLTVL.

This clone was detected a few times. One end of the junction fails to match germline, which may point to a read error. The rearrangement links TRBV3-1 (or the pseudogene TRBV3-2) to TRBJ1-1, with 8 bases aligning to TRBD1. The CDR3 consists of 12 residues. Germline assignment: CDR1 LGHDT and CDR2 YNNKEL (reference sequence). CDR3: CASRHRTGISFF. CDR3 in DNA: TGTGCCAGCCGCCACAGGACAGGGATATCTTTCTTT.

V is TRBV5-4 and J is TRBJ2-2; no reliable D call. This CDR3 is built from 15 residues. Germline assignment: CDR1 SGHNT and CDR2 YYREEE (reference sequence). V was pared by 4 bases and J by 0 bases, with 10 bases between. CDR3 DNA sequence: TGTGCCAGCAGCCTGGCCCAGACGAACACCGGGGAGCTGTTTTTT. Translation gives CASSLAQTNTGELFF.

The genes are TRBV9 and TRBJ1-5, with 8 positions matching TRBD1. This CDR3 is 14 amino acids long. From germline, CDR1 is SGDLS and CDR2 YYNGEE. V lost 4 bases and J lost 3; bases outside the gene matches: 3. This CDR3 reads CASSLQGDNQPQHF. As DNA, the CDR3 is TGTGCCAGCAGCTTACAGGGGGACAATCAGCCCCAGCATTTT.

The chain uses TRBV19 and TRBJ1-1; D may be TRBD1 (6 bases). The CDR3 spans 14 residues. Trimming took 5 bases from V and 4 from J, leaving 14 bases between them. CDR1 is LNHDA and CDR2 is SQIVND in the germline V gene (reference sequence). The CDR3 coding sequence is TGTGCCAGTAGTTACAGGGAAGGTGGCACTGAAGCTTTCTTT. It encodes CASSYREGGTEAFF.

The chain joins TRBV10-3 to TRBJ1-3; D is ambiguous. The CDR3 totals 13 residues. Trimming pared 9 bases from V and 2 bases from J, leaving 11 bases between. Germline assignment: CDR1 ENHRY and CDR2 SYGVKD. CDR3 nucleotide sequence: TGTGCCATGAGAAAAAGGGCTGGAAACACCATATATTTT. Amino acid sequence: CAMRKRAGNTIYF.